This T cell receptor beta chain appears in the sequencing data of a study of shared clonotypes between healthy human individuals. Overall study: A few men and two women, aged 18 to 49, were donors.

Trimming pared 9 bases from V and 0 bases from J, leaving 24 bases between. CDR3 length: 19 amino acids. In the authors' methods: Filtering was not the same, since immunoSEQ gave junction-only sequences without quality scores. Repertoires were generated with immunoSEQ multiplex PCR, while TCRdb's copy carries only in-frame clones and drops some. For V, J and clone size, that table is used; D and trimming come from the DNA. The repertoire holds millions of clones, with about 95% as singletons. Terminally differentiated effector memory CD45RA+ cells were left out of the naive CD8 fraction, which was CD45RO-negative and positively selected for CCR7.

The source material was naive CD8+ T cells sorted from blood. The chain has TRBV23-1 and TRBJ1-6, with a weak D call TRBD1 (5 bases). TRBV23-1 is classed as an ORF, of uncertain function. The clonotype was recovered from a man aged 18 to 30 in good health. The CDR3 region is CASTLRPRTPSSYNSPLHF. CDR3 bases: TGCGCCAGTACTCTTCGTCCCCGGACACCCAGCTCCTATAATTCACCCCTCCACTTT.